This T cell receptor beta chain was observed in a study of cytomegalovirus exposure and HLA in healthy donors. About this clone: Its antigen is undetermined.

This CDR3 spans 13 amino acids. Germline V CDR1 and CDR2: SQVTM, ANQGSEA. The ends lost 7 bases at V and 3 bases at J; junction bases unmatched: 8. Study-wide findings and caveats: Earlier findings revealed that most TCR beta V segments proved productive either about 87% or about 30% of the time.

60 Vbeta and 13 Jbeta primers were used in PCR. Clones were sequenced by immunoSEQ multiplex PCR, and TCRdb holds only the in-frame ones, with some missing. This sample has around 190,000 clones, with around a tenth found just once. This TCR was recovered from a young woman in good health and CMV-seropositive. V usage is TRBV29-1 and J usage is TRBJ1-1; TRBD1 agrees at 7 bases. The material sequenced was PBMCs. Here the CDR3 reads CSAAGQSHTEAFF. CDR3 in DNA: TGCAGCGCGGCGGGACAGTCGCACACTGAAGCTTTCTTT.